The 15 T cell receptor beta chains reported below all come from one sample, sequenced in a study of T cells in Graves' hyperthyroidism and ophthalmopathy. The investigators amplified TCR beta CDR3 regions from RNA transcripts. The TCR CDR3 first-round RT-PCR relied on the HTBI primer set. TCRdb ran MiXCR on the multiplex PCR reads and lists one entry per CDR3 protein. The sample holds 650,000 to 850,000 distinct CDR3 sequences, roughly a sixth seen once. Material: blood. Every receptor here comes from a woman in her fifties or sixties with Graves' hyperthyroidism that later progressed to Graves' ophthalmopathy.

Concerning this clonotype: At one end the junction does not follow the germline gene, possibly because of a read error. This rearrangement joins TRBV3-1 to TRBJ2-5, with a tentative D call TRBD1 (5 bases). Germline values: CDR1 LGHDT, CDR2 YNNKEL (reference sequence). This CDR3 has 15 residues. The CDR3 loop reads CAGRPQGRSQETQYF. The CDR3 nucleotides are TGTGCCGGCAGACCCCAGGGCCGGAGCCAAGAGACCCAGTACTTC.

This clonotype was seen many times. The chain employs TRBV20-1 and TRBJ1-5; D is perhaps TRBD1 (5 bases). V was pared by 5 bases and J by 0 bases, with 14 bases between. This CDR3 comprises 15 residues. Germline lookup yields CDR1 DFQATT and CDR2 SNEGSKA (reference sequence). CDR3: CSAAQGIRSNQPQHF. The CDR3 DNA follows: TGCAGTGCTGCTCAGGGTATACGTAGCAATCAGCCCCAGCATTTT.

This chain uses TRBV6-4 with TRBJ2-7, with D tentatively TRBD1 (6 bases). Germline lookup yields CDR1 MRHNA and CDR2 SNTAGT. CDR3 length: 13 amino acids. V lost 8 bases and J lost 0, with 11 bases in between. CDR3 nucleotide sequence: TGTGCCAGCCAAGGACAGTTCTCCTACGAGCAGTACTTC. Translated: CASQGQFSYEQYF.

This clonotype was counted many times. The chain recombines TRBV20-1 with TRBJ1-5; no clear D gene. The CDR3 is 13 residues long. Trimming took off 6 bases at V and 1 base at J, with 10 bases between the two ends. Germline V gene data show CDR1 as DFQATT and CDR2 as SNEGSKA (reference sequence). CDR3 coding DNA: TGCAGTGCGAACGACGGAAGCAATCAGCCCCAGCATTTT. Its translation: CSANDGSNQPQHF.

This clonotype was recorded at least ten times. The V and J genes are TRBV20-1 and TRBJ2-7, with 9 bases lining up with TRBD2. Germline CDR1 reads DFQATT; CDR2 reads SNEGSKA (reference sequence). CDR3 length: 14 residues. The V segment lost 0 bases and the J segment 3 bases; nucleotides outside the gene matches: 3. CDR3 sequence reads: CSARDTLAGYEQYF. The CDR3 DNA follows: TGCAGTGCTAGAGATACACTAGCGGGCTACGAGCAGTACTTC.

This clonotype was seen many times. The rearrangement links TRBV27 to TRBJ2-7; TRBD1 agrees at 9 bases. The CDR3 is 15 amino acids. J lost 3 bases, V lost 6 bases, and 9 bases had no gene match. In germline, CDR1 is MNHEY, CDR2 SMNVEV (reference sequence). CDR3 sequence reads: CASRRDRERSYEQYF. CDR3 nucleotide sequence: TGTGCCAGCAGGAGGGACAGGGAGAGAAGCTACGAGCAGTACTTC.

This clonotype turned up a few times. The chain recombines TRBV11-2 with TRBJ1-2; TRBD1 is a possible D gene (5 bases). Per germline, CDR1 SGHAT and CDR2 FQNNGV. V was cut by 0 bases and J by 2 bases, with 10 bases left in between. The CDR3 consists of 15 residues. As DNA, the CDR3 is TGTGCCAGCAGCTTAGATTTTGGGGCCAACTATGGCTACACCTTC. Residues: CASSLDFGANYGYTF.

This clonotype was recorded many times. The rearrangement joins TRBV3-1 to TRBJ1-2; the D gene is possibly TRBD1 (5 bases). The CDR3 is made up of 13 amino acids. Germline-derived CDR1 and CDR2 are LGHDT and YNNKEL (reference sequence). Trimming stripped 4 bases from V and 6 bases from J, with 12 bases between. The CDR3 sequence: CASSPRDFDGYTF. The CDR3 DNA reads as TGTGCCAGCAGCCCTCGGGACTTCGATGGCTACACCTTC.

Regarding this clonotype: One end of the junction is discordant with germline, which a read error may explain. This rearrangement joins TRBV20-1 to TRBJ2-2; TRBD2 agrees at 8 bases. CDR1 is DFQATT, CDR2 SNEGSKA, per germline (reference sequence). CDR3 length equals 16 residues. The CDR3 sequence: CSARGQAGVITRELFF. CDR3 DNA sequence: TGCAGTGCTAGAGGGCAAGCGGGGGTGATCACCCGGGAGCTGTTTTTT.

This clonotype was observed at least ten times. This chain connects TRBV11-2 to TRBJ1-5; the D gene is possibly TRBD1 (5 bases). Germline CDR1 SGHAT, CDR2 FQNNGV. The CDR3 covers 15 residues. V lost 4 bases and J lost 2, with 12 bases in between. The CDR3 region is CASSSRGGGNQPQHF. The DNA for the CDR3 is TGTGCCAGCAGCTCCCGGGGGGGAGGCAATCAGCCCCAGCATTTT.

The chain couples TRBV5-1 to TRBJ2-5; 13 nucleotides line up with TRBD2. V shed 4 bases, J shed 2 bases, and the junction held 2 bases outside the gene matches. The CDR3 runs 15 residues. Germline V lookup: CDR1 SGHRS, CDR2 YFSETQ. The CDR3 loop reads CASSKGLAGQETQYF. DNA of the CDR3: TGCGCCAGCAGCAAGGGACTAGCGGGACAAGAGACCCAGTACTTC.

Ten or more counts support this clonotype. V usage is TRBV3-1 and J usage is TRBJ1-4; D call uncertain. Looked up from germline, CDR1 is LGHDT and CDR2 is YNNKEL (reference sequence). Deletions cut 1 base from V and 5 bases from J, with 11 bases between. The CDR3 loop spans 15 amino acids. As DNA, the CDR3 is TGTGCCAGCAGCCAAGTAAGGAGTCAAAATGAAAAACTGTTTTTT. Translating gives CASSQVRSQNEKLFF.

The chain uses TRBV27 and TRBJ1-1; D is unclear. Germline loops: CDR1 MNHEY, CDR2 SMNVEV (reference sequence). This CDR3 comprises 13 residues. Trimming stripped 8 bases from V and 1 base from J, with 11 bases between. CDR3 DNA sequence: TGTGCCAGCGTACCAGTGGGGAACACTGAAGCTTTCTTT. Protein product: CASVPVGNTEAFF.

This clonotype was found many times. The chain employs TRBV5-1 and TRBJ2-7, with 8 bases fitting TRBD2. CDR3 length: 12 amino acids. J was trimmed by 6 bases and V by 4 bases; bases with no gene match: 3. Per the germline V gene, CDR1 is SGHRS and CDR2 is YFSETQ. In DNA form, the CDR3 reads TGCGCCAGCAGCCGGGGGGGGCCCGAGCAGTACTTC. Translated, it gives CASSRGGPEQYF.

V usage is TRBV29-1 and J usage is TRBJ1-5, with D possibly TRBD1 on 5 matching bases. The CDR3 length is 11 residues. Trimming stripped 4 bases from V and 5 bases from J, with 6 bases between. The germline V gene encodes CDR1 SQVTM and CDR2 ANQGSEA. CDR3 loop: CSVGGDQPQHF. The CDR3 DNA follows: TGCAGCGTTGGAGGGGATCAGCCCCAGCATTTT. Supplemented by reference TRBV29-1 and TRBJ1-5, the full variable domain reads SAVISQKPSRDICQRGTSLTIQCQVDSQVTMMFWYRQQPGQSLTLIATANQGSEATYESGFVIDKFPISRPNLTFSTLTVSNMSPEDSSIYLCSVGGDQPQHFGDGTRLSIL.